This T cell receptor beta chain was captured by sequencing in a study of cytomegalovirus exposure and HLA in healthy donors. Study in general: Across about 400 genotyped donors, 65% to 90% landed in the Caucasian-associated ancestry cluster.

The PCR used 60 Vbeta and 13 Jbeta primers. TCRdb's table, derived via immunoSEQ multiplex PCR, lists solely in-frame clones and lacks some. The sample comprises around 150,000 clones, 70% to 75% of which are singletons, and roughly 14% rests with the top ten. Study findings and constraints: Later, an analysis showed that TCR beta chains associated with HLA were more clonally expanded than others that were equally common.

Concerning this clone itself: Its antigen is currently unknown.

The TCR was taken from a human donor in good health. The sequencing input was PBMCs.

The CDR3 protein is CASGSGGKETQYF. CDR3 nucleotide sequence: TGTGCCAGCGGTAGCGGGGGGAAAGAGACCCAGTACTTC. The chain has TRBV6-1 and TRBJ2-5, with TRBD2 identical over 10 bases. The CDR3 loop spans 13 amino acids. V dropped 8 bases and J dropped 3; count of bases not matched to a gene: 3. Germline CDR1 reads MNHNS; CDR2 reads SASEGT.